This T cell receptor (beta chain) originates from a study of OX40 agonist ivuxolimab in advanced cancers. Study details: One patient with hepatocellular carcinoma and two with cutaneous melanoma, three in all, had partial responses.

Data came from immunoSEQ multiplex PCR; TCRdb stores just in-frame clones and leaves some out. This sample has fewer than 75,000 clones, with about nine tenths found just once. About this clone: The antigen remains undetermined.

General study findings and limits: There was clonal expansion of CD4+ and CD8+ blood T cells by week 6 at 0.1 to 3.0 mg/kg.

CDR1 and CDR2 from the germline V gene are MDHEN and SYDVKM. Trimming left V 8 bases short and J 7 bases short, with 17 bases between. There are 14 residues in the CDR3. This rearrangement joins TRBV28 to TRBJ2-2; the D gene is possibly TRBD2 (5 bases). This clonotype was obtained from an adult with an advanced solid tumor such as melanoma, head and neck, liver or kidney cancer. Sequencing was performed on CD4+ or CD8+ T cells sorted from blood, taken in a trial of the OX40 agonist ivuxolimab. The CDR3 sequence: CASGVPRGGGELFF. As DNA, the CDR3 is TGTGCCAGCGGAGTTCCCCGGGGTGGCGGGGAGCTGTTTTTT.